The next 11 T cell receptor beta chains were all read from a single sample in a study of blood T cell repertoires in COVID-19. Produced via immunoSEQ multiplex PCR; TCRdb's table is partial and in-frame only. The table has fewer than 200,000 clones, 70% to 85% seen once; the top ten hold roughly 1.1%. The sample was peripheral blood. The receptors originated from a man between 60 and 70 years old who had recovered from COVID-19.

V and J are TRBV7-6 and TRBJ1-2, with 7 bases aligning to TRBD1. The CDR3 covers 14 residues. Germline V gene lookup returns CDR1 SGHVS and CDR2 FNYEAQ. V dropped 5 bases and J dropped 3; count of bases not matched to a gene: 6. In DNA, the CDR3 is TGTGCCAGCAGCCCCCTCAGGGGGGACTATGGCTACACCTTC. Translated, it gives CASSPLRGDYGYTF.

J is TRBJ1-2 and V is TRBV5-1; TRBD1 agrees at 8 bases. Unmatched junction bases numbered 2, after V lost 0 bases and J lost 4 bases. The germline V gene encodes CDR1 SGHRS and CDR2 YFSETQ. This CDR3 contains 14 residues. The CDR3 DNA follows: TGCGCCAGCAGCTTGGGCGACAGGGGCTATGGCTACACCTTC. It is translated as CASSLGDRGYGYTF.

The chain combines TRBV6-2 or TRBV6-3 with TRBJ1-2; 7 bases agree with TRBD1. There are 13 residues in the CDR3. Germline V gene lookup returns CDR1 MNHEY and CDR2 SVGEGT. The J segment lost 4 bases and the V segment lost 4 bases, leaving 3 bases of the junction unmatched. CDR3 residues: CASSSRDSYGYTF. As DNA, the CDR3 is TGTGCCAGCAGTTCCCGGGACAGCTATGGCTACACCTTC.

The chain has TRBV23-1 and TRBJ1-1; D might be TRBD1 (6 bases). TRBV23-1 qualifies as an ORF whose function is uncertain. This CDR3 contains 16 residues. Deletions cut 4 bases from V and 5 bases from J, with 20 bases between. Here the CDR3 DNA reads TGCGCCAGCAGTCCGTCTAAAGGGACCACAGGGACTGAAGCTTTCTTT. Translating it yields CASSPSKGTTGTEAFF.

The chain couples TRBV5-1 to TRBJ1-1, with 9 bases that match TRBD1. Per germline, CDR1 SGHRS and CDR2 YFSETQ. J was trimmed by 10 bases and V by 4 bases; bases with no gene match: 11. This CDR3 contains 14 residues. CDR3 region: CASSPPGQGIGAFF. DNA for the CDR3: TGCGCCAGCAGCCCGCCCGGACAGGGGATAGGAGCTTTCTTT.

The gene calls are TRBV24-1 and TRBJ2-1; 8 bases are shared with TRBD1. Germline V gene lookup returns CDR1 KGHDR and CDR2 SFDVKD. The CDR3 consists of 16 residues. Losses at the gene ends were 4 bases for V and 3 bases for J; bases not matched to a gene: 7. The CDR3 region is CATSDGTGWGYNEQFF. The CDR3 DNA follows: TGTGCCACCAGTGACGGGACAGGTTGGGGCTACAATGAGCAGTTCTTC.

This chain links TRBV5-1 with TRBJ2-7; the match to TRBD1 covers 7 bases. The ends lost 0 bases at V and 5 bases at J; junction bases unmatched: 8. This CDR3 is 15 amino acids long. Looked up from germline, CDR1 is SGHRS and CDR2 is YFSETQ. CDR3 in DNA: TGCGCCAGCAGCTTGGATGGGACAGAGGTCAACGAGCAGTACTTC. This encodes CASSLDGTEVNEQYF.

The chain recombines TRBV2 with TRBJ2-1; TRBD2 is a possible D gene (6 bases). CDR1 and CDR2 from the germline V gene are SNHLY and FYNNEI. Trimming took off 4 bases at V and 0 bases at J, with 10 bases between the two ends. There are 15 residues in the CDR3. The CDR3 coding sequence is TGTGCCAGCAGTGGAGTCGGGGGCTCCTACAATGAGCAGTTCTTC. It specifies CASSGVGGSYNEQFF.

The rearrangement uses TRBV27 and TRBJ2-3; 13 bases line up with TRBD2. The junction had 14 bases not matched to a gene; V was cut back by 5 bases and J by 6 bases. Germline values: CDR1 MNHEY, CDR2 SMNVEV (reference sequence). CDR3 length equals 18 residues. The CDR3 reads CASSGLRGLAGRGDTQYF. CDR3 bases: TGTGCCAGCAGTGGCTTACGGGGACTAGCGGGGAGGGGTGATACGCAGTATTTT.

The chain links TRBV3-1 (or the pseudogene TRBV3-2) to TRBJ2-5, with TRBD2 matching 9 bases. Germline V gene lookup returns CDR1 LGHDT and CDR2 YNNKEL (reference sequence). The CDR3 contains 16 residues. V lost 1 base to trimming and J lost 4 bases; unmatched junction nucleotides: 7. The CDR3 here is CASSQVGSGGRETQYF. The CDR3 nucleotides read TGTGCCAGCAGCCAAGTGGGTAGCGGGGGAAGAGAGACCCAGTACTTC.

The CDR3 region has the DNA TGTGCCAGCAGCTTGGAGGGGGACAGGAGGCCCTTCGGGGAGCTGTTTTTT. Encoded protein: CASSLEGDRRPFGELFF. The chain uses TRBV5-6 and TRBJ2-2; TRBD1 aligns across 8 bases. V was pared by 0 bases and J by 7 bases, with 11 bases of the junction left unmatched. This CDR3 contains 17 residues. The germline gives CDR1 SGHDT, CDR2 YYEEEE.